The 15 T cell receptor beta chains reported below all come from one sample, sequenced in a study of T cell repertoires in cytomegalovirus infection. No antigen has been identified for these receptors. One entry per CDR3 protein, called by TCRdb with MiXCR from the reads. The table includes fewer than 350,000 distinct CDR3 sequences, around 29% detected once. The input for sequencing was cultured PBMCs, taken from culture after CMV antigen stimulation. These receptors were collected from a human donor in good health (CMV status not recorded). Some clones in this sample may be carry-over from other donors' samples.

This clonotype was detected a few times. The chain employs TRBV6-1 and TRBJ2-5, with D perhaps matching TRBD2 (7 bases). Germline V lookup: CDR1 MNHNS, CDR2 SASEGT. V lost 6 bases, J lost 1 base, and 15 bases lay in between. The CDR3 length is 15 residues. The CDR3 DNA is TGTGCCAGCAGGGTTGAAGGGGGGGGCCAAGAGACCCAGTACTTC. Protein sequence: CASRVEGGGQETQYF.

This clonotype was observed a few times. CDR3 nucleotides: TGTGCCAGCAGCTCCGGGACAGGGGGTGGGGGCTACACCTTC. Its protein product is CASSSGTGGGGYTF. This chain connects TRBV28 to TRBJ1-2; 11 bases align to TRBD1. The V gene's germline CDR1 is MDHEN and CDR2 SYDVKM. V was clipped by 6 bases and J by 8 bases; unmatched bases: 8. The CDR3 totals 14 residues.

The V gene is TRBV7-2, the J gene TRBJ1-3, with 7 nucleotides matching TRBD1. The CDR3 contains 15 residues. Germline V gene data show CDR1 as SGHTA and CDR2 as FQGNSA. With V trimmed by 1 base and J by 3 bases, 3 bases remained unmatched. As DNA, the CDR3 is TGTGCCAGCAGCTTAGGGGCAGGGGGTGGAAACACCATATATTTT. Residues: CASSLGAGGGNTIYF.

The rearrangement joins TRBV7-6 to TRBJ1-5; unclear D gene. Deletions cut 6 bases from V and 1 base from J, with 7 bases between. The CDR3 is made up of 13 amino acids. CDR1 is SGHVS, CDR2 FNYEAQ, per germline. The CDR3 loop reads CASSRMSNQPQHF. The CDR3 DNA follows: TGTGCCAGCAGTAGGATGAGCAATCAGCCCCAGCATTTT.

This clonotype was counted only a few times. V is TRBV7-3 and J is TRBJ1-6; D unclear. The CDR3 is made up of 15 amino acids. The germline V gene has CDR1 SGHTA and CDR2 FQGTGA. The V end lost 1 base, the J end lost 7 bases, and 11 bases lay between the germline ends. The chain's CDR3 is CASSLNSVGNSPLHF. For the CDR3, the DNA is TGTGCCAGCAGCTTAAACAGCGTCGGGAATTCACCCCTCCACTTT.

The chain's CDR3 is CASTVARGRNGNTIYF. CDR3 nucleotides: TGTGCCAGCACGGTGGCAAGGGGGCGCAATGGAAACACCATATATTTT. The chain joins TRBV28 to TRBJ1-3; 7 nucleotides match TRBD1. The length of the CDR3 is 16 residues. J gave up 3 bases and V 7 bases, and 12 bases lay outside the gene matches. Germline V gene lookup returns CDR1 MDHEN and CDR2 SYDVKM.

The chain links TRBV19 to TRBJ1-5, with 7 bases fitting TRBD1. Germline V lookup: CDR1 LNHDA, CDR2 SQIVND (reference sequence). The V and J ends lost 3 bases and 3 bases, in that order; junction bases with no gene match: 5. The CDR3 consists of 15 residues. CDR3 residues: CASSILGTDNQPQHF. CDR3 DNA sequence: TGTGCCAGTAGTATCCTCGGGACAGACAATCAGCCCCAGCATTTT.

The table lists this clonotype with a few counts. The chain has TRBV7-9 and TRBJ2-2; D remains ambiguous. Germline loops: CDR1 SEHNR, CDR2 FQNEAQ (reference sequence). V was trimmed by 5 bases and J by 0 bases, leaving 13 bases between them. This CDR3 is built from 16 residues. The CDR3 is CASSNERGANTGELFF. CDR3 sequence (DNA): TGTGCCAGCAGCAACGAGCGTGGGGCGAACACCGGGGAGCTGTTTTTT.

The V and J genes are TRBV14 and TRBJ1-2; no reliable D call. Per germline, CDR1 SGHDN and CDR2 FVKESK. The CDR3 is 13 amino acids. V was shortened by 3 bases and J by 6 bases, with 11 bases between the two germline ends. The CDR3 DNA is TGTGCCAGCAGCCACCGGTACTCCAATGGCTACACCTTC. Encoded protein: CASSHRYSNGYTF.

This clonotype was counted between two and nine times. The chain is built from TRBV12-3 or TRBV12-4 and TRBJ1-2, with unresolved D. This CDR3 spans 14 amino acids. The V end lost 7 bases, the J end lost 2 bases, and 14 bases lay between the germline ends. The CDR3 DNA follows: TGTGCCAGCACTTTCCAGACACTAAACTATGGCTACACCTTC. It is translated as CASTFQTLNYGYTF.

V usage is TRBV28 and J usage is TRBJ2-3, with 9 nucleotides matching TRBD1. Germline lookup yields CDR1 MDHEN and CDR2 SYDVKM. V lost 6 bases to trimming and J lost 4 bases; unmatched junction nucleotides: 11. CDR3 length: 16 amino acids. This CDR3 reads CASSSPGQGTPDTQYF. CDR3 DNA: TGTGCCAGCAGCTCCCCGGGACAGGGTACCCCAGATACGCAGTATTTT.

This clonotype turned up a few times. J is TRBJ1-1 and V is TRBV18; 7 bases fit TRBD1. V lost 1 base to trimming and J lost 8 bases; unmatched junction nucleotides: 1. The germline V gene encodes CDR1 KGHSH and CDR2 LQKENI. CDR3 length equals 12 residues. CDR3 protein: CASSPRGGEAFF. The CDR3 coding sequence is TGTGCCAGCTCACCACGAGGGGGCGAAGCTTTCTTT.

This clonotype was counted a few times. The V gene is TRBV6-8, the J gene TRBJ2-2, with D possibly matching TRBD2 (6 bases). Trimming cost V 2 bases and J 2 bases, with 12 bases left between them. CDR1 and CDR2 from the germline V gene are MNHGY and SAAAGT. CDR3 length equals 16 residues. The CDR3: CASSYGGAANTGELFF. The CDR3 bases are TGTGCCAGCAGTTACGGCGGGGCCGCCAACACCGGGGAGCTGTTTTTT.

This clonotype was recorded many times. V is TRBV7-2 and J is TRBJ2-3; the D is unclear. The CDR3 runs 14 residues. Trimming left V 3 bases short and J 4 bases short, with 11 bases between. CDR1 is SGHTA, CDR2 FQGNSA, per germline. The CDR3 reads CASSLDSSSDTQYF. CDR3 sequence (DNA): TGTGCCAGCAGCTTGGATAGCTCCTCAGATACGCAGTATTTT.

The rearrangement joins TRBV6-5 to TRBJ2-2; TRBD1 matches 7 bases. There are 15 residues in the CDR3. In germline, CDR1 is MNHEY, CDR2 SVGAGI. Trimming took 0 bases from V and 5 from J; bases not matched to a gene: 3. This chain's CDR3 is CASSYSRGPTGELFF. The CDR3 nucleotides are TGTGCCAGCAGTTACTCGAGGGGGCCAACCGGGGAGCTGTTTTTT.